These 31 T cell receptor beta chains share one sample of origin, sequenced in a study of T cells in Graves' hyperthyroidism and ophthalmopathy. Researchers amplified the TCR beta CDR3 regions from RNA transcripts. HTBI primers were employed in a first-round RT-PCR of the TCR CDR3. TCRdb processed the multiplex PCR reads anew with MiXCR; each CDR3 protein has one entry. The table shows 550,000 to 600,000 distinct CDR3 sequences, with just over 45% occurring only once. Sequencing input: peripheral blood or thyroid tissue (not recorded which). The receptors come from an adult woman with Graves' disease, either hyperthyroidism or ophthalmopathy (not recorded which).

This clonotype turned up a few times. J is TRBJ2-6 and V is TRBV7-6; the D is unclear. V was clipped by 7 bases and J by 0 bases, with 16 bases between them. The germline gives CDR1 SGHVS, CDR2 FNYEAQ. There are 17 residues in the CDR3. CDR3 sequence: CASTAGSPLSGANVLTF. The CDR3 coding sequence is TGTGCCAGCACCGCCGGATCTCCTCTCTCTGGGGCCAACGTCCTGACTTTC.

This chain uses TRBV24-1 with TRBJ1-5, with D possibly TRBD1 on 6 matching bases. The CDR3 totals 13 residues. In germline, CDR1 is KGHDR, CDR2 SFDVKD. The V end lost 11 bases, the J end lost 2 bases, and 12 bases lay between the germline ends. Here the CDR3 DNA reads TGTGCCATCTCACAGGGAGGCAATCAGCCCCAGCATTTT. It is translated as CAISQGGNQPQHF.

This clonotype appeared many times. The chain carries TRBV5-1 and TRBJ2-7, with D hard to call. Germline assignment: CDR1 SGHRS and CDR2 YFSETQ. This CDR3 has 14 residues. V was cut by 2 bases and J by 5 bases, with 14 bases left in between. The CDR3 region is CASSLGVEVDEQYF. In nucleotides, the CDR3 is TGCGCCAGCAGCTTAGGTGTCGAAGTGGACGAGCAGTACTTC.

This clonotype was detected many times. This chain links TRBV4-1 with TRBJ1-3; no firm D call. Trimming took 1 base from V and 4 from J, leaving 11 bases between them. CDR1 and CDR2 (germline): MGHRA, YSYEKL. The CDR3 extends over 15 amino acids. CDR3 sequence: CASSQVVAAGNTIYF. In DNA, the CDR3 is TGCGCCAGCAGCCAAGTTGTGGCAGCGGGAAACACCATATATTTT.

This chain uses TRBV10-3 with TRBJ1-2; a weak D match, TRBD1 (5 bases). Germline lookup yields CDR1 ENHRY and CDR2 SYGVKD. The CDR3 is made up of 16 amino acids. V was clipped by 3 bases and J by 2 bases, with 16 bases between them. CDR3 amino acids: CAISERGTGGNYGYTF. CDR3 nucleotides: TGTGCCATCAGTGAACGGGGGACCGGGGGGAACTATGGCTACACCTTC.

The chain recombines TRBV10-3 with TRBJ1-1; D unclear. The CDR3 loop spans 12 amino acids. Trimming left V 11 bases short and J 4 bases short, with 14 bases between. The V gene's germline CDR1 is ENHRY and CDR2 SYGVKD. The CDR3 reads CAASTEGTEAFF. The CDR3 bases are TGTGCCGCCAGCACAGAGGGCACTGAAGCTTTCTTT.

The chain uses TRBV24-1 and TRBJ2-7, with 8 bases lining up with TRBD2. CDR3 length: 14 amino acids. Looked up from germline, CDR1 is KGHDR and CDR2 is SFDVKD. Losses at the gene ends were 3 bases for V and 3 bases for J; bases not matched to a gene: 3. This CDR3 is CATSDSGSNYEQYF. The CDR3 DNA reads TGTGCCACCAGTGATAGCGGGAGTAACTACGAGCAGTACTTC.

V and J are TRBV2 and TRBJ1-2, with TRBD1 matching over 8 bases. V lost 5 bases, J lost 8 bases, and 10 bases stayed unmatched. Germline lookup yields CDR1 SNHLY and CDR2 FYNNEI. The CDR3 runs to 14 residues. CDR3: CASSRRQGNGGYTF. The CDR3 DNA reads as TGTGCCAGCAGTCGCCGACAGGGGAATGGCGGCTACACCTTC.

This clonotype appeared a few times. J is TRBJ2-1 and V is TRBV15, with TRBD2 identical over 9 bases. Unmatched junction bases numbered 4, after V lost 4 bases and J lost 0 bases. CDR1 is LNHNV, CDR2 YYDKDF, per germline (reference sequence). This CDR3 is built from 16 residues. The DNA for the CDR3 is TGTGCCACCAGCACACTAGCGGGCGTCTCCTACAATGAGCAGTTCTTC. Translating it yields CATSTLAGVSYNEQFF.

This clonotype was seen ten or more times. The chain uses TRBV20-1 and TRBJ1-6; 8 bases fit TRBD1. Germline lookup yields CDR1 DFQATT and CDR2 SNEGSKA (reference sequence). With V trimmed by 6 bases and J by 3 bases, 10 bases remained unmatched. The CDR3 is 16 amino acids. CDR3 coding DNA: TGCAGTGCCCGATTACCCGGGACAGGCTATAATTCACCCCTCCACTTT. Amino acids: CSARLPGTGYNSPLHF.

J is TRBJ1-5 and V is TRBV7-9, with D perhaps matching TRBD1 (5 bases). V lost 1 base and J 6 bases, leaving 13 bases between the germline ends. CDR1 is SEHNR, CDR2 FQNEAQ, per germline (reference sequence). This CDR3 has 15 residues. CDR3 coding DNA: TGTGCCAGCAGCTTAGGGTCAGGGATGGCTCAGCCCCAGCATTTT. This sequence encodes CASSLGSGMAQPQHF.

The table lists this clonotype with many counts. The chain couples TRBV7-3 to TRBJ2-7, with 10 nucleotides matching TRBD2. The ends lost 5 bases at V and 0 bases at J; junction bases unmatched: 1. The V gene's germline CDR1 is SGHTA and CDR2 FQGTGA. This CDR3 is 14 amino acids long. DNA of the CDR3: TGTGCCAGCAGCGCTAGCGGGAGCTCCTACGAGCAGTACTTC. Its translation is CASSASGSSYEQYF.

This sequence joins TRBV4-1 and TRBJ2-5, with D possibly matching TRBD1 (7 bases). Germline V gene lookup returns CDR1 MGHRA and CDR2 YSYEKL. Trimming removed 4 bases at V and 4 bases at J, with 16 bases between. This CDR3 has 15 amino acids. The CDR3 DNA sequence: TGCGCCAGCAGCCCAGGGGGGAGTGCCGGAGAGACCCAGTACTTC. Encoded protein: CASSPGGSAGETQYF.

The chain uses TRBV7-6 and TRBJ1-2; TRBD1 matches at 8 bases. CDR3 length equals 16 residues. The V segment lost 1 base and the J segment 4 bases; nucleotides outside the gene matches: 8. The germline gives CDR1 SGHVS, CDR2 FNYEAQ. The CDR3 nucleotides are TGTGCCAGCAGCTTAGGGACAGGGCAAAACTTCTATGGCTACACCTTC. It translates to CASSLGTGQNFYGYTF. Complete variable domain (other parts from reference TRBV7-6 and TRBJ1-2): GAGVSQSPRYKVTKRGQDVALRCDPISGHVSLYWYRQALGQGPEFLTYFNYEAQQDKSGLPNDRFSAERPEGSISTLTIQRTEQRDSAMYRCASSLGTGQNFYGYTFGSGTRLTVV.

This clonotype was recorded at least ten times. The genes are TRBV6-5 and TRBJ2-7; 10 nucleotides match TRBD2. Per the germline V gene, CDR1 is MNHEY and CDR2 is SVGAGI. The junction had 9 bases not matched to a gene; V was cut back by 0 bases and J by 1 base. The CDR3 is 18 residues long. DNA for the CDR3: TGTGCCAGCAGTTACTCGTGGGCTAGCGGGAGCGGGTCCTACGAGCAGTACTTC. Its protein product is CASSYSWASGSGSYEQYF.

This clonotype occurred once. V gene TRBV19 combines with J gene TRBJ1-2; tentative D call: TRBD1 (5 bases). V lost 5 bases and J 6 bases, leaving 16 bases between the germline ends. Germline values: CDR1 LNHDA, CDR2 SQIVND (reference sequence). This CDR3 has 14 residues. In DNA form, the CDR3 reads TGTGCCAGTAGTCCCATCGGGGGTTGGCATGGCTACACCTTC. It translates to CASSPIGGWHGYTF.

In its sample, this clonotype was seen a few times. V and J are TRBV2 and TRBJ2-7; D unclear. Judging by the DNA end, TRBJ2-1 fits better; the J call may be wrong. The CDR3 sequence is 16 residues long. Germline loops: CDR1 SNHLY, CDR2 FYNNEI. DNA for the CDR3: TGTGCCAGCAGTGGAATCAATTCCCTTACCTACAATGAGCAGTTCTTC. It translates to CASSGINSLTYNEQFF.

This clonotype was detected ten times or more. The chain employs TRBV7-8 and TRBJ1-6; TRBD1 might be the D (5 bases). V was pared by 5 bases and J by 7 bases, with 9 bases between. Germline CDR1 is SGHVS and CDR2 is FQNEAQ. The length of the CDR3 is 13 residues. CDR3: CASSRGLNSPLHF. The CDR3 region has the DNA TGTGCCAGCAGCCGGGGGTTAAATTCACCCCTCCACTTT.

Note on this clonotype: The junction shows a germline mismatch at one end, possibly a read error. The chain joins TRBV7-9 to TRBJ1-5; 11 positions agree with TRBD1. This CDR3 has 14 amino acids. The V gene's germline CDR1 is SEHNR and CDR2 FQNEAQ (reference sequence). CDR3 in amino acids: CSVGDRGNNQPQHF. The CDR3 DNA is TGCAGCGTTGGGGACAGGGGGAACAATCAGCCCCAGCATTTT.

This clonotype appeared many times. J is TRBJ1-4 and V is TRBV19; D is uncertain. V was pared by 1 base and J by 8 bases, with 5 bases between. Germline CDR1 and CDR2: LNHDA and SQIVND (reference sequence). CDR3 length: 12 amino acids. The CDR3 loop reads CASSIVDEKLFF. CDR3 nucleotide sequence: TGTGCCAGTAGTATAGTCGACGAAAAACTGTTTTTT.

CDR3 amino acids: CASSFRGGGGGYTF. CDR3 bases: TGTGCCAGCAGTTTTAGGGGGGGAGGAGGTGGCTACACCTTC. The chain is built from TRBV9 and TRBJ1-2; possible D gene TRBD1, 6 bases. Germline V lookup: CDR1 SGDLS, CDR2 YYNGEE. The CDR3 extends over 14 amino acids. V dropped 5 bases and J dropped 7 bases, with 18 bases sitting between them.

In DNA, the CDR3 is TGTGCCAGCAGCCGGAGCGGGAGCCACGAGCAGTACTTC. Amino acids: CASSRSGSHEQYF. The V and J genes are TRBV6-5 and TRBJ2-7, with 8 nucleotides matching TRBD2. Germline loops: CDR1 MNHEY, CDR2 SVGAGI. V was clipped by 6 bases and J by 5 bases; unmatched bases: 6. This CDR3 contains 13 residues.

The chain recombines TRBV20-1 with TRBJ2-5; no definite D call. Trimming stripped 6 bases from V and 5 bases from J, with 13 bases between. CDR3 length: 12 amino acids. Germline V lookup: CDR1 DFQATT, CDR2 SNEGSKA (reference sequence). The CDR3 sequence: CSASSLRETQYF. CDR3 sequence (DNA): TGCAGTGCCAGCAGCCTCAGGGAGACCCAGTACTTC.

Note on this clonotype: The final CDR3 position lacks the conserved phenylalanine or tryptophan, pointing to a likely read error. No DNA is shown, since the ends of the CDR3 on it are uncertain; the CDR3 is the one TCRdb lists. The CDR3 reads CASSQDWWT. The V gene is TRBV14, the J gene TRBJ1-1; the D segment call TRBD1 is taken from the table without a DNA check. The CDR3 numbers 9 amino acids, ends counted. Germline V gives CDR1 SGHDN, CDR2 FVKESK.

In this sample, this clonotype turned up many times. This rearrangement joins TRBV7-2 to TRBJ1-2; D is ambiguous. V was shortened by 1 base and J by 5 bases, with 14 bases between the two germline ends. Germline V gives CDR1 SGHTA, CDR2 FQGNSA. This CDR3 is built from 15 residues. The CDR3: CASSLVPASTYGYTF. The CDR3 coding sequence is TGTGCCAGCAGCTTAGTCCCCGCAAGTACTTATGGCTACACCTTC.

This clonotype showed up many times. The chain links TRBV27 to TRBJ2-5, with 12 positions matching TRBD2. CDR3 length: 13 amino acids. CDR1 MNHEY and CDR2 SMNVEV come from the germline V gene (reference sequence). The junction had 3 bases not matched to a gene; V was cut back by 10 bases and J by 3 bases. The CDR3 sequence is CATRTSGKETQYF. In DNA, the CDR3 is TGTGCCACAAGGACTAGCGGGAAAGAGACCCAGTACTTC.

The CDR3 spells CSATPGSEQETQHF. The CDR3 DNA follows: TGCAGTGCTACCCCAGGGAGCGAACAAGAGACCCAGCATTTT. The rearrangement uses TRBV20-1 and TRBJ1-5; D is possibly TRBD1 (5 bases). CDR3 length equals 14 residues. V shed 4 bases and J shed 11 bases, with 21 bases lying between them. Germline V gene lookup returns CDR1 DFQATT and CDR2 SNEGSKA (reference sequence).

The chain carries TRBV12-3 or TRBV12-4 and TRBJ1-5; a weak D match, TRBD1 (5 bases). The germline V and J ends were trimmed by 5 bases and 3 bases, with 23 bases remaining between them. This CDR3 has 18 amino acids. CDR3 sequence reads: CASSTDDSTGEANQPQHF. CDR3 nucleotide sequence: TGTGCCAGCAGTACCGATGACAGCACCGGGGAGGCCAATCAGCCCCAGCATTTT.

This clonotype came up many times. The V and J genes are TRBV7-9 and TRBJ1-5; the D gene is possibly TRBD1 (6 bases). The CDR3 totals 12 residues. The germline V gene encodes CDR1 SEHNR and CDR2 FQNEAQ (reference sequence). CDR3 region: CRITGADQPQHF. CDR3 in DNA: TGTAGGATTACGGGGGCAGATCAGCCCCAGCATTTT.

This clonotype was seen a handful of times. The chain joins TRBV25-1 to TRBJ1-3; D is perhaps TRBD1 (5 bases). The CDR3 sequence is 14 residues long. The germline gives CDR1 MGHDK, CDR2 SYGVNS. Trimming took off 1 base at V and 2 bases at J, with 6 bases between the two ends. In DNA, the CDR3 is TGTGCCAGCAGTGAATCGGGGGCTGGAAACACCATATATTTT. Protein product: CASSESGAGNTIYF.

In its sample, this clonotype was seen many times. This chain connects TRBV6-5 to TRBJ1-5, with D perhaps TRBD1 (5 bases). Trimming shortened V by 2 bases and J by 2 bases, and 13 bases separated the two germline ends. This CDR3 comprises 16 residues. Germline V gene data show CDR1 as MNHEY and CDR2 as SVGAGI. CDR3 sequence: CASSYSRGGRNQPQHF. CDR3 sequence (DNA): TGTGCCAGCAGTTACAGCCGGGGGGGTCGCAATCAGCCCCAGCATTTT.